A single sample gave rise to the 13 T cell receptor beta chains below, sequenced in a study of shared clonotypes between healthy human individuals. Repertoires were generated with immunoSEQ multiplex PCR, while TCRdb's copy carries only in-frame clones and drops some. In the table there are 550,000 to 750,000 clones, roughly nine tenths of which are singletons. Positively selected for CCR7, the CD45RO-negative cells used as naive CD8 cells excluded terminally differentiated effector memory CD45RA+ cells. The specimen was naive CD8+ T cells sorted from blood. The receptors originated from a man aged 30 to 39 in good health.

The chain uses TRBV5-5 and TRBJ1-2; 7 bases match TRBD1. V lost 2 bases and J lost 5; bases outside the gene matches: 12. Germline CDR1 is SGHKS and CDR2 is YYEKEE (reference sequence). The CDR3 runs 16 residues. The CDR3 sequence: CASSLTQGVSFYGYTF. CDR3 nucleotide sequence: TGTGCCAGCAGCTTAACCCAGGGGGTTTCATTTTATGGCTACACCTTC.

The chain employs TRBV27 and TRBJ1-1; the D is unclear. Germline V gene sequence: CDR1 MNHEY, CDR2 SMNVEV (reference sequence). This CDR3 has 11 residues. Trimming cost V 7 bases and J 4 bases, with 7 bases left between them. The DNA for the CDR3 is TGTGCCAGCAAGCACTTCACTGAAGCTTTCTTT. Amino acids: CASKHFTEAFF.

This chain connects TRBV6-5 to TRBJ1-1; no definite D call. Germline loops: CDR1 MNHEY, CDR2 SVGAGI. The V gene lost 6 bases and the J gene lost 6 bases, with 14 bases spanning the gap. The CDR3 is 13 amino acids. The CDR3 protein is CASRMEGGAEAFF. The CDR3 DNA follows: TGTGCCAGCAGGATGGAGGGTGGGGCTGAAGCTTTCTTT.

In the case of this clone: This same CDR3 is encoded by further DNA sequences in the sample. CDR3 sequence reads: CASSVAGGQETQYF. The DNA of the CDR3 is TGTGCCAGCAGCGTAGCAGGGGGACAAGAGACCCAGTACTTC. V is TRBV9 and J is TRBJ2-5; 7 bases agree with TRBD1. The CDR3 is 14 amino acids. CDR1 and CDR2 (germline): SGDLS, YYNGEE. Losses at the gene ends were 0 bases for V and 2 bases for J; bases not matched to a gene: 1.

This chain links TRBV2 with TRBJ2-2, with 7 nucleotides matching TRBD1. Germline V gives CDR1 SNHLY, CDR2 FYNNEI. The V segment lost 8 bases and the J segment 5 bases; nucleotides outside the gene matches: 11. This CDR3 is 15 amino acids long. The CDR3 nucleotides are TGTGCCAGCGCCGCCGGGACAGTGGGGACCGGGGAGCTGTTTTTT. This encodes CASAAGTVGTGELFF.

This chain connects TRBV5-6 to TRBJ1-2, with a tentative D call TRBD1 (6 bases). The germline V and J ends were trimmed by 2 bases and 1 base, with 12 bases remaining between them. The germline V gene has CDR1 SGHDT and CDR2 YYEEEE. CDR3 length: 15 residues. The CDR3 DNA follows: TGTGCCAGCAGCTTAGGGACAACGAGTAACTATGGCTACACCTTC. Amino acid sequence: CASSLGTTSNYGYTF.

The V call is TRBV11-2, the J call TRBJ2-7; D gene unclear. V lost 1 base and J lost 3, with 7 bases in between. This CDR3 has 13 residues. Per the germline V gene, CDR1 is SGHAT and CDR2 is FQNNGV. This CDR3 is CASSLGTLYEQYF. As DNA, the CDR3 is TGTGCCAGCAGCTTAGGCACACTCTACGAGCAGTACTTC.

As DNA, the CDR3 is TGTGCCAGTAGTACGTATGGACTTCAAGAGACCCAGTACTTC. Translating it yields CASSTYGLQETQYF. The chain has TRBV19 and TRBJ2-5, with D perhaps TRBD2 (5 bases). Germline V gene sequence: CDR1 LNHDA, CDR2 SQIVND (reference sequence). The CDR3 consists of 14 residues. The V and J ends lost 4 bases and 2 bases respectively, with 11 bases between them.

The chain joins TRBV4-1 to TRBJ2-1, with D possibly TRBD2 on 6 matching bases. Germline V gene data show CDR1 as MGHRA and CDR2 as YSYEKL. The CDR3 loop spans 16 amino acids. V was shortened by 1 base and J by 3 bases, with 13 bases between the two germline ends. CDR3 region: CASSQVDGTVYNEQFF. The CDR3 DNA reads TGCGCCAGCAGCCAAGTGGACGGGACTGTCTACAATGAGCAGTTCTTC.

V usage is TRBV10-1 and J usage is TRBJ1-1, with 7 bases fitting TRBD1. This CDR3 comprises 14 residues. Per germline, CDR1 WNHNN and CDR2 SYGVQD (reference sequence). The J segment lost 4 bases and the V segment lost 4 bases, leaving 6 bases of the junction unmatched. The CDR3 sequence: CASSGRGRSTEAFF. As DNA, the CDR3 is TGCGCCAGCAGTGGGAGGGGGCGTAGCACTGAAGCTTTCTTT.

The chain couples TRBV7-9 to TRBJ1-1, with TRBD1 identical over 7 bases. This CDR3 region has 16 residues. The J segment lost 3 bases and the V segment lost 5 bases, leaving 12 bases of the junction unmatched. Germline loops: CDR1 SEHNR, CDR2 FQNEAQ (reference sequence). The CDR3 region has the DNA TGTGCCAGCAGCCTCAGGGGGACAGACCCTCACACTGAAGCTTTCTTT. It codes for CASSLRGTDPHTEAFF.

The J gene is TRBJ1-2, the V gene TRBV19, with 11 nucleotides matching TRBD1. The CDR3 totals 14 residues. Germline V gene lookup returns CDR1 LNHDA and CDR2 SQIVND (reference sequence). After removal of 7 bases from V and 6 bases from J, the junction contained 7 bases not matched to a gene. The CDR3 loop is CASTFLGQGDGYTF. The CDR3, as DNA: TGTGCCAGTACCTTCCTGGGACAGGGGGATGGCTACACCTTC.

This clone has only a few counts. Distinct nucleotide sequences in the sample also encode this CDR3. The V gene is TRBV19, the J gene TRBJ2-7; 9 nucleotides agree with TRBD1. CDR3 length equals 14 residues. In germline, CDR1 is LNHDA, CDR2 SQIVND (reference sequence). V trimming: 3 bases; J trimming: 2 bases; junction bases outside the gene matches: 2. The CDR3 DNA follows: TGTGCCAGTAGTATGGGACAGGGACCCTACGAGCAGTACTTC. It encodes CASSMGQGPYEQYF. Full variable domain (outside the CDR3, taken from reference TRBV19 and TRBJ2-7): DGGITQSPKYLFRKEGQNVTLSCEQNLNHDAMYWYRQDPGQGLRLIYYSQIVNDFQKGDIAEGYSVSREKKESFPLTVTSAQKNPTAFYLCASSMGQGPYEQYFGPGTRLTVT.